This entry is about one TCR beta chain. This clone's antigen is unknown. No much larger clonotype is one base removed from it; base qualities were not supplied. As encoded in the germline V gene (reference sequence), CDR1 is MNHNY while CDR2 is SVGAGI. Including cysteine and phenylalanine, the CDR3 has 14 amino acids. Only the CDR3 region is kept as DNA, spanning 42 bases read in frame from base 1. The germline V and J ends show losses of 7 bases and 7 bases respectively, and no gene match explains 9 bases of the junction. The library came from the immunoSEQ multiplex PCR assay. The immuneACCESS repertoire file appears here via TCRdb, limited to in-frame rearrangements. These files lack a portion of the clones; in checked studies, under half of the deficit traces to unresolved V genes, and the cause of the others is not known. Present in this sample are approximately 17,000 clones, 55% to 75% of which were seen just once. The ten largest clones add up to 14% of the sample.

Memory CD8+ T cells were sorted ex vivo from patient blood for TCR Vbeta sequencing and comparison with CSF CD8+ T cells. The sample is drawn from a study of T cells in narcolepsy (dated by TCRdb to 2016 to 2019). Broadly, across the study: The study enrolled patients with narcolepsy type 1 or type 2 (NT1, NT2) together with healthy control donors. The study sought autoreactive T cells targeting hypocretin neuron self-antigens (hypocretin, TRIB2) in narcolepsy patients, using TCR Vbeta sequencing to track clonotypes in blood and CSF. Study-wide conclusions, independent of this receptor: Autoreactive clonotypes were reported to be detected serially in the blood of the same patients and of different patients, but not in the blood of healthy controls. In plots comparing CSF and blood CD4+ T cell clonotypes from the same patient, HCRT-specific and TRIB2-specific autoreactive clonotypes were highlighted.

This sequence originates from a human donor with narcolepsy. The sample taken for sequencing was CD45RA- memory CD8+ T cells from PBMCs. Explained via the paper, the cell subset or site label denotes: memory T cells sorted ex vivo from peripheral blood. The chain joins TRBV6-6 to TRBJ2-7, with 11 bases aligning to TRBD2. The CDR3 here reads CASNSLAGVWEQYF. The DNA is TGTGCCAGCAATTCACTAGCGGGAGTTTGGGAGCAGTACTTC.